A selection of T cell receptor beta chains follows, all from one sample in a study of tumor-infiltrating lymphocytes in localized non-small cell lung cancer. Some clones are missing from TCRdb's copy, which holds only in-frame ones; the method was immunoSEQ multiplex PCR. This table has approximately 12,000 clones, around 78% appearing once. The sequenced sample consisted of lung tumor tissue. The receptor set was obtained from a human donor with non-small cell lung cancer. CDR3s include the opening cysteine and the closing phenylalanine or tryptophan. Fields, in order: J gene, D gene, V gene, clone size, CDR3 protein, CDR3 DNA. D genes are given only for firm matches. Not every row has a clone size; where given, it reads once, few, many or a size class.

>TRBJ1-1|NA|TRBV15|once
CATSPGLNTEAFF
TGTGCCACCAGCCCGGGACTGAACACTGAAGCTTTCTTT
>TRBJ1-5|TRBD1|TRBV28|NA
CASSLDRGTSNQPQHF
TGTGCCAGCAGCCTCGACAGGGGGACGAGCAATCAGCCCCAGCATTTT
>TRBJ2-4|NA|TRBV4-1|medium-sized
CASSPENDPRNIQYF
TGCGCCAGCAGCCCAGAAAATGACCCAAGGAACATTCAGTACTTC
>TRBJ2-3|TRBD1|TRBV5-1|NA
CASTQGDAVGADTQYF
TGCGCCAGCACCCAGGGGGACGCCGTAGGGGCGGATACGCAGTATTTT
>TRBJ2-7|NA|TRBV14|NA
CASSQGTGDTYEQYF
TGTGCCAGCAGCCAAGGTACAGGAGACACCTACGAGCAGTACTTC
>TRBJ2-5|TRBD2|TRBV2|NA
CASSNGLAPGETQYF
TGTGCCAGCAGTAACGGACTAGCTCCGGGCGAGACCCAGTACTTC
>TRBJ1-1|NA|TRBV7-8|NA
CASGAIVSMNTEAFF
TGTGCCAGCGGGGCCATCGTGTCCATGAACACTGAAGCTTTCTTT
>TRBJ2-3|TRBD2|TRBV7-9|few
CASSDHWMRREVTDTQYF
TGTGCCAGCAGCGACCATTGGATGCGGCGGGAGGTTACAGATACGCAGTATTTT
>TRBJ2-3|NA|TRBV11-2|NA
CASSFRNGGPQYF
TGTGCCAGCAGCTTCCGGAATGGGGGACCGCAGTATTTT
>TRBJ1-3|NA|TRBV6-5|NA
CASRPQSSGNTIYF
TGTGCCAGCAGGCCTCAGAGCTCTGGAAACACCATATATTTT
>TRBJ2-5|TRBD1|TRBV19|NA
CASTQQGNQETQYF
TGTGCCAGTACCCAACAGGGGAACCAAGAGACCCAGTACTTC
>TRBJ2-1|NA|TRBV6-1|once
CASSERTVQANEQFF
TGTGCCAGCAGTGAAAGGACGGTGCAAGCCAATGAGCAGTTCTTC
>TRBJ2-5|TRBD2|TRBV7-2|NA
CASSLASSGGAKTQYF
TGTGCCAGCAGCTTAGCGTCCAGCGGGGGGGCCAAGACCCAGTACTTC
>TRBJ1-4|NA|TRBV4-1|NA
CASSQAYEKLFF
TGCGCCAGCAGCCAAGCTTATGAAAAACTGTTTTTT
>TRBJ1-1|TRBD1|TRBV19|NA
CASSRQGRPMNTEAFF
TGTGCCAGTAGTCGACAGGGGAGGCCCATGAACACTGAAGCTTTCTTT
>TRBJ2-2|NA|TRBV5-5|once
CASSLVGANTGELFF
TGTGCCAGCAGCTTGGTGGGGGCGAACACCGGGGAGCTGTTTTTT
>TRBJ2-7|NA|TRBV28|NA
CASTRNSYEQYF
TGTGCCAGCACCCGGAACTCCTACGAGCAGTACTTC
>TRBJ2-1|NA|TRBV7-9|NA
CASRTGTNPYNEQFF
TGTGCCAGCAGAACCGGGACAAACCCTTACAATGAGCAGTTCTTC
>TRBJ2-1|NA|TRBV11-2|NA
CASSGSYGTGVEFF
TGTGCCAGCAGCGGCAGCTACGGGACTGGTGTGGAGTTCTTC
>TRBJ1-1|NA|TRBV4-1|NA
CASSQRTRAAPVTEAFF
TGCGCCAGCAGCCAGCGGACCCGGGCCGCCCCCGTCACTGAAGCTTTCTTT
>TRBJ2-5|NA|TRBV6-5|once
CASKGGLAEETQYF
TGTGCCAGCAAAGGGGGGCTAGCGGAGGAGACCCAGTACTTC
>TRBJ1-1|NA|TRBV28|NA
CASSLYGAPEGQAFF
TGTGCCAGCAGTTTATATGGTGCGCCAGAAGGGCAAGCTTTCTTT
>TRBJ1-1|NA|TRBV7-2|NA
CASSFKQGTEAFF
TGTGCCAGCAGCTTTAAACAGGGCACTGAAGCTTTCTTT
>TRBJ1-6|NA|TRBV7-2|NA
CASSYVRTSTRSPLHF
TGTGCCAGCAGCTACGTTAGGACCTCAACGCGATCACCCCTCCACTTT
>TRBJ2-7|NA|TRBV7-2|NA
CASSSGRDGYEQYF
TGTGCCAGCAGCTCGGGCCGGGACGGCTACGAGCAGTACTTC
>TRBJ2-7|NA|TRBV10-2|NA
CASSATAHEQYF
TGCGCCAGCAGTGCGACGGCCCACGAGCAGTACTTC
>TRBJ2-2|NA|TRBV4-2|NA
CASSPGGMGRGTGELFF
TGTGCCAGCAGCCCGGGCGGGATGGGCCGGGGCACCGGGGAGCTGTTTTTT
>TRBJ1-2|NA|TRBV7-2|NA
CASSVLQGRRGGPLYGYTF
TGTGCCAGCAGCGTATTACAGGGCCGAAGGGGGGGCCCCCTTTATGGCTACACCTTC
>TRBJ2-4|TRBD2|TRBV30|NA
CAWTPGGSKNIQYF
TGTGCCTGGACCCCGGGGGGGTCCAAAAACATTCAGTACTTC
>TRBJ2-5|TRBD2|TRBV2|NA
CASSEGTSGAPGGQYF
TGTGCCAGCAGTGAAGGGACTAGCGGGGCCCCGGGTGGCCAGTACTTC
>TRBJ1-1|NA|TRBV25-1|NA
CASSPPGGNTEAFF
TGTGCCAGCAGTCCCCCCGGGGGTAACACTGAAGCTTTCTTT
>TRBJ2-7|NA|TRBV18|NA
CASSPQSYEQYF
TGTGCCAGCTCACCACAGTCCTACGAGCAGTACTTC
>TRBJ2-1|NA|TRBV6-5|NA
CASSYGGARLHEQFF
TGTGCCAGCAGTTACGGGGGGGCGCGTCTCCATGAGCAGTTCTTC
>TRBJ2-5|NA|TRBV21-1|NA
CASSKAAYQETQYF
TGTGCCAGCAGCAAAGCAGCGTACCAAGAGACCCAGTACTTC
>TRBJ1-2|NA|TRBV13|NA
CASSFRPGHRGREDYGYTF
TGTGCCAGCAGCTTTAGACCTGGTCACCGCGGCAGGGAGGACTATGGCTACACCTTC
>TRBJ1-1|NA|TRBV10-3|NA
CAISESQDLNTEAFF
TGTGCCATCAGTGAATCGCAGGACTTGAACACTGAAGCTTTCTTT
>TRBJ1-3|NA|TRBV15|NA
CATSSGRGTSSQTGNTIYF
TGTGCCACCAGCAGCGGCAGGGGAACGTCCTCTCAAACTGGAAACACCATATATTTT
>TRBJ2-3|NA|TRBV28|NA
CASSSVSDTQYF
TGTGCCAGCAGTTCGGTGAGCGATACGCAGTATTTT
>TRBJ2-7|NA|TRBV7-2|NA
CASSLGLELDEQYF
TGTGCCAGCAGCTTGGGACTGGAATTAGACGAGCAGTACTTC
>TRBJ2-7|NA|TRBV9|NA
CASSVDWASYEQYF
TGTGCCAGCAGCGTAGATTGGGCTTCCTACGAGCAGTACTTC
>TRBJ2-1|NA|TRBV4-3|NA
CASSQDQPPEQFF
TGCGCCAGCAGCCAAGATCAGCCTCCTGAGCAGTTCTTC
>TRBJ1-4|NA|TRBV6-5|NA
CASSPGSLYEKLFF
TGTGCCAGCAGCCCCGGGAGCCTGTATGAAAAACTGTTTTTT
>TRBJ1-2|NA|TRBV5-1|NA
CASKPSEGYGYTF
TGCGCCAGCAAGCCGTCAGAGGGCTATGGCTACACCTTC
>TRBJ1-2|NA|TRBV14|once
CASRHGHLNPPNYGYTF
TGTGCCAGCAGACACGGACATCTTAACCCCCCTAACTATGGCTACACCTTC
>TRBJ1-3|NA|TRBV7-9|NA
CASSLGGDSGNTIYF
TGTGCCAGCAGCTTAGGGGGAGACTCTGGAAACACCATATATTTT
>TRBJ2-4|NA|TRBV7-2|NA
CASSTEGGLAKNIQYF
TGTGCCAGCAGCACCGAAGGGGGACTAGCCAAAAACATTCAGTACTTC
>TRBJ1-3|NA|TRBV9|NA
CASSVAAGSSGNTIYF
TGTGCCAGCAGCGTAGCCGCAGGGAGCTCTGGAAACACCATATATTTT
>TRBJ1-5|NA|TRBV19|NA
CASSQTNSNQPQHF
TGTGCCAGTAGCCAGACAAATAGCAATCAGCCCCAGCATTTT
>TRBJ1-3|TRBD1|TRBV6-6|few
CASKQGQDSGNTIYF
TGTGCCAGCAAACAGGGACAGGACTCTGGAAACACCATATATTTT
>TRBJ2-3|NA|TRBV7-2|few
CASSLESIPTDTQYF
TGTGCCAGCAGCCTGGAGTCTATCCCCACAGATACGCAGTATTTT
>TRBJ2-5|NA|TRBV7-6|NA
CASSLRGGEAQYF
TGTGCCAGCAGCTTACGAGGGGGGGAGGCCCAGTACTTC
>TRBJ2-3|NA|TRBV4-3|NA
CASSQEPGHTQYF
TGCGCCAGCAGCCAAGAACCAGGCCATACGCAGTATTTT
>TRBJ1-6|TRBD1|TRBV19|NA
CASSPTGQGASNSPLHF
TGTGCCAGTAGTCCAACCGGACAGGGGGCAAGTAATTCACCCCTCCACTTT
>TRBJ1-1|NA|TRBV13|NA
CASSLVEGLGTEAFF
TGTGCCAGCAGCTTAGTCGAGGGTTTGGGCACTGAAGCTTTCTTT
>TRBJ1-2|TRBD1|TRBV5-1|NA
CASSLGQGRDYGYTF
TGCGCCAGCAGCTTGGGACAGGGAAGAGACTATGGCTACACCTTC
>TRBJ1-4|NA|TRBV30|NA
CAWSETGRREKLFF
TGTGCCTGGAGTGAAACAGGGAGGCGTGAAAAACTGTTTTTT
>TRBJ2-3|NA|TRBV30|once
CAWSGFGTDTQYF
TGTGCCTGGAGCGGATTTGGAACAGATACGCAGTATTTT
>TRBJ2-5|TRBD1|TRBV7-6|NA
CASSLGTGEETQYF
TGTGCCAGCAGCTTAGGTACAGGGGAAGAGACCCAGTACTTC
>TRBJ1-5|NA|TRBV7-2|NA
CASSSYDRSNQPQHF
TGTGCCAGCAGCTCATACGACAGGAGCAATCAGCCCCAGCATTTT